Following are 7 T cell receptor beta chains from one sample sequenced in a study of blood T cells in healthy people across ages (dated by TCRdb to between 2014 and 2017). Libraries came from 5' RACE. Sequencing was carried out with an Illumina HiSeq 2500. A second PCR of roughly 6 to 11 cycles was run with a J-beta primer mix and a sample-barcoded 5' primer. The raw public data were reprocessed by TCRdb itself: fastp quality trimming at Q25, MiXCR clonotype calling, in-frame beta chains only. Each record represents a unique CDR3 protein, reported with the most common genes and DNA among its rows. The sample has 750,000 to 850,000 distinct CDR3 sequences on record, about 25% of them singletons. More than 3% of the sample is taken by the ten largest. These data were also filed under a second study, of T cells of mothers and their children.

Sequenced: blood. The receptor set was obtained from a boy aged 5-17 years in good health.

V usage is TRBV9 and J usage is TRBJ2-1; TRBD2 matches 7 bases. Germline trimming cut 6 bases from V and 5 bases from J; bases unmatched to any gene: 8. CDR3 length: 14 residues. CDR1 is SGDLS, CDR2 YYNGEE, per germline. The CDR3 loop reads CASTSGDMNNEQFF. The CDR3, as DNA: TGTGCCAGCACTAGCGGCGATATGAACAATGAGCAGTTCTTC.

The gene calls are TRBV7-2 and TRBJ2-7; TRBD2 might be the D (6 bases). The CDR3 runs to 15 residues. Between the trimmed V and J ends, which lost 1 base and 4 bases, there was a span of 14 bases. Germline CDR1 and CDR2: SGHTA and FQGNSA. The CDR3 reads CASSLELAVGYEQYF. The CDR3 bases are TGTGCCAGCAGCTTAGAACTAGCTGTGGGGTACGAGCAGTACTTC.

The CDR3 spells CASSRTGDTHGYTF. The DNA for the CDR3 is TGTGCCAGCAGCCGGACAGGGGATACCCATGGCTACACCTTC. V usage is TRBV7-2 and J usage is TRBJ1-2; 9 bases are a match to TRBD1. This CDR3 region has 14 residues. Germline V CDR1 and CDR2: SGHTA, FQGNSA. Trimming cost V 5 bases and J 6 bases; bases outside gene matches: 7.

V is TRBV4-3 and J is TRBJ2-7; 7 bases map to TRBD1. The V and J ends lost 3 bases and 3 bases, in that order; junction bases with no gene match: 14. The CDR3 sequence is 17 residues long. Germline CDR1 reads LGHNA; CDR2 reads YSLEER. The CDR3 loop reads CASSQVPAGGDLYEQYF. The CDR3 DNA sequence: TGCGCCAGCAGCCAGGTTCCGGCAGGGGGTGACCTCTACGAGCAGTACTTC.

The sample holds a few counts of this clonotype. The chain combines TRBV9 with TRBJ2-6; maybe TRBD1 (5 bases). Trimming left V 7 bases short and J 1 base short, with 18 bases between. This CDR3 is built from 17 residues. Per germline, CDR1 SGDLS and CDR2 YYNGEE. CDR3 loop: CASFPPGRGSGANVLTF. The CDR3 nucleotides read TGTGCCAGCTTTCCCCCTGGTAGGGGTTCTGGGGCCAACGTCCTGACTTTC.

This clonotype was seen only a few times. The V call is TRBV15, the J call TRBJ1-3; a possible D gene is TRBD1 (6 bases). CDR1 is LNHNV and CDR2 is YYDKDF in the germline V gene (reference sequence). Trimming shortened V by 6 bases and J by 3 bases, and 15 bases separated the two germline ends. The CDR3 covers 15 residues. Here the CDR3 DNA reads TGTGCCACCAGTATCGTGGGGGCTCATGGAAACACCATATATTTT. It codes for CATSIVGAHGNTIYF.

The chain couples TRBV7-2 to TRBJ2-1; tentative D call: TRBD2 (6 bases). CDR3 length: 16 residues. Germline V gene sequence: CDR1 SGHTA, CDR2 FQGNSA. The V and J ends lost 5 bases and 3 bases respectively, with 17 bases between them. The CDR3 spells CASSAAGTRIYNEQFF. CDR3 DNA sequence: TGTGCCAGCAGCGCTGCCGGGACTCGGATCTACAATGAGCAGTTCTTC.